This is a list of T cell receptor beta chains from one sample in a study of T cell responses to AZD1222 COVID-19 vaccine. This table comes from immunoSEQ multiplex PCR, and its TCRdb copy is limited to in-frame clones, with some not included. The table includes fewer than 100,000 clones, more than 80% detected once. Sample: peripheral blood, taken on day 0 of AZD1222 vaccination. Receptor source: an adult in good health. The CDR3 runs from the conserved cysteine through the conserved F or W. The order of the fields is V gene, D gene, clone size, J gene, CDR3 DNA, CDR3 protein. D genes are given only for firm matches. Clone size is given for some rows only: seen once, a few or many times, or a class if the clone is expanded.

v_gene: TRBV18; d_gene: -; abundance: -; j_gene: TRBJ2-6; CDR3nt: TGTGCCAGCTCACCATCTGGCGGAGACTCTGGGGCCAACGTCCTGACTTTC; CDR3aa: CASSPSGGDSGANVLTF
v_gene: TRBV14; d_gene: TRBD1; abundance: -; j_gene: TRBJ1-4; CDR3nt: TGTGCCAGCAGCCAAGGCCCCGGACAGGGCGATGAAAAACTGTTTTTT; CDR3aa: CASSQGPGQGDEKLFF
v_gene: TRBV19; d_gene: -; abundance: -; j_gene: TRBJ1-5; CDR3nt: TGTGCCAGTAGAATAGACCGGGGACCGCGGCCCCAGCATTTT; CDR3aa: CASRIDRGPRPQHF
v_gene: TRBV11-3; d_gene: -; abundance: -; j_gene: TRBJ2-5; CDR3nt: TGTGCCAGCAGCCAATCATACGGACCGCGAAGACAAGAGACCCAGTACTTC; CDR3aa: CASSQSYGPRRQETQYF
v_gene: TRBV7-9; d_gene: TRBD1; abundance: -; j_gene: TRBJ1-3; CDR3nt: TGTGCCAGCTGGAGACGGACAGGGTTGGATGGAAACACCATATATTTT; CDR3aa: CASWRRTGLDGNTIYF
v_gene: TRBV19; d_gene: -; abundance: -; j_gene: TRBJ1-3; CDR3nt: TGTGCCAGTAGTGGACAGATGTCTGGAAACACCATATATTTT; CDR3aa: CASSGQMSGNTIYF
v_gene: TRBV19; d_gene: -; abundance: -; j_gene: TRBJ1-1; CDR3nt: TGTGCCAGTAGTATAGATCGAGTAATTACTGAAGCTTTCTTT; CDR3aa: CASSIDRVITEAFF
v_gene: TRBV7-9; d_gene: TRBD1; abundance: -; j_gene: TRBJ1-5; CDR3nt: TGTGCCAGCAGCCGGGACAGGATAGGGAAAGAAAATCAGCCCCAGCATTTT; CDR3aa: CASSRDRIGKENQPQHF
v_gene: TRBV28; d_gene: -; abundance: -; j_gene: TRBJ1-4; CDR3nt: TGTGCCAGCAGTTTAAATGGGGAAAAACTGTTTTTT; CDR3aa: CASSLNGEKLFF
v_gene: TRBV27; d_gene: TRBD2; abundance: -; j_gene: TRBJ2-1; CDR3nt: TGTGCCAGCAGTCCAGGGACTAGCGGGCCGAGCTCCTACAATGAGCAGTTCTTC; CDR3aa: CASSPGTSGPSSYNEQFF
v_gene: TRBV27; d_gene: -; abundance: once; j_gene: TRBJ1-1; CDR3nt: TGTGCCAGCAGTTTATTGTATCCCAGGGGAAACACTGAAGCTTTCTTT; CDR3aa: CASSLLYPRGNTEAFF
v_gene: TRBV27; d_gene: -; abundance: -; j_gene: TRBJ2-5; CDR3nt: TGTGCCAGCAGTCAAGAGACCCAGTACTTC; CDR3aa: CASSQETQYF
v_gene: TRBV5-1; d_gene: -; abundance: -; j_gene: TRBJ2-1; CDR3nt: TGCGCCAGCAGCTTGTCCGGTTACAATGAGCAGTTCTTC; CDR3aa: CASSLSGYNEQFF
v_gene: TRBV9; d_gene: TRBD1; abundance: -; j_gene: TRBJ2-7; CDR3nt: TGTGCCAGCAGCCTAGGGGGACAGGGGGCCTACGAGCAGTACTTC; CDR3aa: CASSLGGQGAYEQYF
v_gene: TRBV27; d_gene: -; abundance: once; j_gene: TRBJ1-3; CDR3nt: TGTGCCAGCAGTTCGGGGGAGAGAAGAAACACCATATATTTT; CDR3aa: CASSSGERRNTIYF
v_gene: TRBV28; d_gene: -; abundance: -; j_gene: TRBJ2-7; CDR3nt: TGTGCCAGTAGGACGCGGGGCAGCTCCTACGAGCAGTACTTC; CDR3aa: CASRTRGSSYEQYF
v_gene: TRBV2; d_gene: -; abundance: -; j_gene: TRBJ1-5; CDR3nt: TGTGCCAGCAGTGTCGACGGGGGGTTTCAGCCCCAGCATTTT; CDR3aa: CASSVDGGFQPQHF
v_gene: TRBV2; d_gene: TRBD2; abundance: few; j_gene: TRBJ2-1; CDR3nt: TGTGCCAGCATCCTCGGGGGGGCAGGGTCAGGGATTGAGCAGTTCTTC; CDR3aa: CASILGGAGSGIEQFF
v_gene: TRBV6-6; d_gene: -; abundance: -; j_gene: TRBJ2-7; CDR3nt: TGTGCCAGCACTGGGTCGGACGGCTACGAGCAGTACTTC; CDR3aa: CASTGSDGYEQYF
v_gene: TRBV29-1; d_gene: TRBD1; abundance: -; j_gene: TRBJ1-2; CDR3nt: TGCAGCGTGGTGACAGGGTCCGGCTACACCTTC; CDR3aa: CSVVTGSGYTF
v_gene: TRBV9; d_gene: -; abundance: once; j_gene: TRBJ2-7; CDR3nt: TGTGCCAGCAGCCTCGATGGGAAGACCGCCTACGAGCAGTACTTC; CDR3aa: CASSLDGKTAYEQYF
v_gene: TRBV12-5; d_gene: TRBD1; abundance: -; j_gene: TRBJ1-3; CDR3nt: TGTGCTAGTGGCCCGGAGTGGACAGGGGGCGCGTCTGGAAACACCATATATTTT; CDR3aa: CASGPEWTGGASGNTIYF
v_gene: TRBV5-4; d_gene: TRBD2; abundance: few; j_gene: TRBJ2-7; CDR3nt: TGTGCCAGCAGCTTGGAGGCGGGAGGACCCTACGAGCAGTACTTC; CDR3aa: CASSLEAGGPYEQYF
v_gene: TRBV4-2; d_gene: -; abundance: -; j_gene: TRBJ1-1; CDR3nt: TGTGCCAGCAGCCAAGGGGCGGGGAACACTGAAGCTTTCTTT; CDR3aa: CASSQGAGNTEAFF
v_gene: TRBV7-2; d_gene: -; abundance: -; j_gene: TRBJ1-5; CDR3nt: TGTGCCAGCAGCTTAGGCAGGGCTCAGCCCCAGCATTTT; CDR3aa: CASSLGRAQPQHF
v_gene: TRBV9; d_gene: TRBD1; abundance: -; j_gene: TRBJ1-5; CDR3nt: TGTGCCAGCGGGGCAGGGGGCGCGAACAATCAGCCCCAGCATTTT; CDR3aa: CASGAGGANNQPQHF
v_gene: TRBV28; d_gene: -; abundance: -; j_gene: TRBJ2-2; CDR3nt: TGTGCCAGCAGTTTAGGTCCCGGGGAGCTGTTTTTT; CDR3aa: CASSLGPGELFF
v_gene: TRBV4-2; d_gene: TRBD1; abundance: -; j_gene: TRBJ2-1; CDR3nt: TGTGCCAGCAGCCAACCGGGACAGTTGGTCTCCTACAATGAGCAGTTCTTC; CDR3aa: CASSQPGQLVSYNEQFF
v_gene: TRBV9; d_gene: TRBD1; abundance: -; j_gene: TRBJ1-2; CDR3nt: TGTGCCAGCAGCCCAGAGACAGGGTCGCACTATGGCTACACCTTC; CDR3aa: CASSPETGSHYGYTF
v_gene: TRBV4-1; d_gene: TRBD2; abundance: -; j_gene: TRBJ2-5; CDR3nt: TGCGCCAGCAGCCAATCTAGCGGGAGAGGCCAAGAGACCCAGTACTTC; CDR3aa: CASSQSSGRGQETQYF
v_gene: TRBV20-1; d_gene: -; abundance: -; j_gene: TRBJ1-1; CDR3nt: TGCAGTGCTGGTGACAGAAGGATCAACACTGAAGCTTTCTTT; CDR3aa: CSAGDRRINTEAFF
v_gene: TRBV4-2; d_gene: -; abundance: few; j_gene: TRBJ2-3; CDR3nt: TGTGCCAGCAGCCAAGGGGCGGGGTTAGACACAGATACGCAGTATTTT; CDR3aa: CASSQGAGLDTDTQYF
v_gene: TRBV6-5; d_gene: -; abundance: -; j_gene: TRBJ2-5; CDR3nt: TGTGCCAGCAGGCAGGGTGTTGCGACCCAGTACTTC; CDR3aa: CASRQGVATQYF
v_gene: TRBV5-1; d_gene: -; abundance: -; j_gene: TRBJ1-2; CDR3nt: TGCGCCAGCAGCTTGGGGGCAGGGTCCTACACCTTC; CDR3aa: CASSLGAGSYTF
v_gene: TRBV5-6; d_gene: TRBD1; abundance: -; j_gene: TRBJ1-3; CDR3nt: TGTGCCAGCAGCTGGTGGACAGGGCTTCGATCGGTTGGAAACACCATATATTTT; CDR3aa: CASSWWTGLRSVGNTIYF
v_gene: TRBV19; d_gene: -; abundance: -; j_gene: TRBJ2-1; CDR3nt: TGTGCCAGTAGTATCACGGCTAGCAATGAGCAGTTCTTC; CDR3aa: CASSITASNEQFF
v_gene: TRBV28; d_gene: -; abundance: -; j_gene: TRBJ1-2; CDR3nt: TGTGCCAGCAGCAAGGATGACAGATACCAGAGGTATGGCTACACCTTC; CDR3aa: CASSKDDRYQRYGYTF
v_gene: TRBV11-3; d_gene: -; abundance: -; j_gene: TRBJ2-2; CDR3nt: TGTGCCAGCAGCTTAGGACAGCTCACCGGGGAGCTGTTTTTT; CDR3aa: CASSLGQLTGELFF
v_gene: TRBV2; d_gene: -; abundance: -; j_gene: TRBJ1-1; CDR3nt: TGTGCCAGCAGTGAAGATGGGGCGCGGGATACTGAAGCTTTCTTT; CDR3aa: CASSEDGARDTEAFF
v_gene: TRBV18; d_gene: TRBD1; abundance: -; j_gene: TRBJ2-4; CDR3nt: TGTGCCAGCTCACGGGACAGGGTTGGGCTGAAGGACATTCAGTACTTC; CDR3aa: CASSRDRVGLKDIQYF
v_gene: TRBV6-5; d_gene: -; abundance: -; j_gene: TRBJ1-1; CDR3nt: TGTGCCATCGAACAGGGATGGACTGAAGCTTTCTTT; CDR3aa: CAIEQGWTEAFF
v_gene: TRBV6-2/TRBV6-3; d_gene: -; abundance: -; j_gene: TRBJ1-2; CDR3nt: TGTGCCAGCAGTTACTCGGGGATGCCGCGTGGCTACACCTTC; CDR3aa: CASSYSGMPRGYTF
v_gene: TRBV6-6; d_gene: -; abundance: -; j_gene: TRBJ1-1; CDR3nt: TGTGCCAGCGACCTAACCTGGAACACTGAAGCTTTCTTT; CDR3aa: CASDLTWNTEAFF
v_gene: TRBV11-3; d_gene: TRBD1; abundance: -; j_gene: TRBJ1-1; CDR3nt: TGTGCCAGCAGCCCCTTATGGGGACAGGGTGCCGAGAACACTGAAGCTTTCTTT; CDR3aa: CASSPLWGQGAENTEAFF
v_gene: TRBV19; d_gene: TRBD1; abundance: once; j_gene: TRBJ1-1; CDR3nt: TGTGCCAGTGGACAGGAGGTGAACACTGAAGCTTTCTTT; CDR3aa: CASGQEVNTEAFF
v_gene: TRBV4-3; d_gene: -; abundance: -; j_gene: TRBJ2-7; CDR3nt: TGCGCCAGCAGCCAAGATCGGCTTAGTCCCTACGAGCAGTACTTC; CDR3aa: CASSQDRLSPYEQYF
v_gene: TRBV13; d_gene: TRBD1; abundance: -; j_gene: TRBJ1-4; CDR3nt: TGTGCCAGCAGCTCATGGACAGGGGGGAGTACTAATGAAAAACTGTTTTTT; CDR3aa: CASSSWTGGSTNEKLFF
v_gene: TRBV7-2; d_gene: -; abundance: -; j_gene: TRBJ1-5; CDR3nt: TGTGCCAGCAGCTTGACCTGGACGCCTCGGCAGCAGCCCCAGCATTTT; CDR3aa: CASSLTWTPRQQPQHF
v_gene: TRBV5-1; d_gene: TRBD1; abundance: -; j_gene: TRBJ2-7; CDR3nt: TGCGCCAGCAGCTTGAGTCAGGGGGCCGGCGAGCAGTACTTC; CDR3aa: CASSLSQGAGEQYF
v_gene: TRBV27; d_gene: -; abundance: -; j_gene: TRBJ1-6; CDR3nt: TGTGCCAGCACCCCTCTGGGGACTTACGACCCCTATAATTCACCCCTCCACTTT; CDR3aa: CASTPLGTYDPYNSPLHF